The entry that follows covers one T cell receptor (beta chain) sequence. No antigen is known for it. This CDR3 comprises 13 residues. The sample is drawn from a study of vaccination effects on CD4 cells after COVID-19. Study outcomes and limitations: Vaccine- and infection-induced clones showed marked clonal contraction late following vaccination.

Pools of viral peptides were used by the ViraFEST assay to expand antigen-specific CD4+ T cells ahead of sequencing. Following 10 days of culture, CD4+ T cells were isolated. Participants were given two doses of BNT162b2 or mRNA-1273 vaccine. Previously uninfected by SARS-CoV-2, the vaccine recipients also showed negative nucleocapsid antibodies. IL-2 at around 9.8 IU/ml and peptides at 9.5 to 10 ug/ml were added to cultured PBMC, a few million per well. The authors replaced half the medium with IL-2 medium on days 3 and 7. Measured with immunoSEQ multiplex PCR; TCRdb has only the in-frame clones, and not every one. The top ten clones hold 1.2% of a sample with around 67,000 clones, 81% of them seen once.

The receptor was isolated from a human donor who received a COVID-19 vaccine. The sequenced sample was CD4+ T cells from PBMCs cultured with HCoV-229E spike peptides, obtained after COVID-19 vaccination. V gene TRBV21-1 combines with J gene TRBJ2-7; the tabulated D call, TRBD1, remains unverified against the DNA. TRBV21-1 is a pseudogene locus. The CDR3 region is CASSKTTTYEQYV. DNA for the CDR3: TGTGCCAGCAGCAAGACGACAACTTACGAGCAGTACGTC.